This TCR beta chain emerged from a study of T-cell memory formation after mild COVID-19 listed by TCRdb under 2021. Study-level background: Most TCR sequence clusters were specific to one of the two donors. Two young, previously healthy adult volunteers made up the cohort, one male and one female. In two donors, T-cell clones that expanded and contracted after mild COVID-19 were followed by sequencing TCRalpha and TCRbeta repertoires longitudinally.

The paper's findings and limits, for the study overall: The detection of some responding clones in pre-infection memory suggests that pre-existing cross-reactive memory T cells joined the SARS-CoV-2 response. Clones contracting from day 15 to 85 had balanced CD4/CD8 phenotypes, while a second wave expanding from day 15 to 37 was biased towards CD4+. The second-wave clones that peaked on day 37 were not confirmed to be SARS-CoV-2 specific. Only a couple of mild cases were covered in the study, and larger cohorts including severe cases with pre-infection samples were considered necessary. Contracting CD4+ clones were located mainly in the CM and EM memory subsets, whereas CD8+ clones were found to be enriched in EMRA.

The CDR3 sequence holds 15 residues, the cysteine and phenylalanine included. The only DNA kept is the CDR3, 45 bases in frame from the first base. V lost 1 base and J lost 5 bases; the stretch between them is 14 bases long. In the germline V gene, CDR1 corresponds to MGHRA and CDR2 to YSYEKL. The run used an Illumina NovaSeq 6000. TCRalpha and TCRbeta cDNA libraries were built by 5'RACE with constant-segment primers, adding sample barcodes and unique molecular identifiers. Trizol reagent was used to extract RNA from every sample. Amplification of the libraries took two PCR steps, and the second step added a second sample barcode plus Illumina TruSeq adapters. The libraries were sequenced on an Illumina NovaSeq using 2 x 150 bp paired-end reads. As for the authors' bioinformatics: The reads were demultiplexed and collapsed into UMI-guided consensus sequences using migec v1.2.7. With mixcr v2.1.11, UMI consensuses were aligned to TRA and TRB V and J templates and assembled into clonotypes. A clonotype was counted as expanded or contracted only if both edgeR and NoisET called the change significant, with noise models trained on biological replicates. For edgeR calls, the thresholds were a false discovery rate-adjusted p below 0.01 and a log2 fold-change of 1. As an exploratory analysis of dynamics, max-normalized trajectories of the 1000 most abundant clonotypes were examined by PCA with hierarchical clustering. Separately sequenced CD4+ and CD8+ repertoires were used to assign the CD4 or CD8 phenotype of responding clones. TCRdb reran the public reads through fastp at Q25 and MiXCR, keeping productive beta chains. Every CDR3 protein is listed once, alongside the most common genes and DNA of its rows. The V and J calls reflect TCRdb's pipeline rather than the authors' work. In all, the sample holds about 49,000 distinct CDR3 sequences, and approximately 6.6% of those were seen once. The ten biggest clones cover roughly 1.4% of the sample.

The sample holds many counts of this clonotype. Its antigen has not been determined. No much larger clone exists at a distance of one base, and base qualities are not known. Ficoll-Paque density gradient centrifugation was used to isolate PBMCs. This TCR was sampled from a man between 18 and 35 years old who had mild COVID-19 (a few samples of this study predate the infection). The sample titles of this study are shuffled in the database, so cell type and time point are left out; the donor was told from shared clones. This chain joins TRBV4-1 to TRBJ2-5, and TRBD2 may be the D gene, going by 6 matching bases. The sample taken for sequencing was PBMCs or a T cell subset sorted from them (not recorded which). The CDR3 region reads CASSQGNGGGETQYF. The nucleotides read TGCGCCAGCAGCCAAGGCAATGGGGGAGGCGAGACCCAGTACTTC.